This TCR beta chain was identified in a study of kidney transplant recipient with SARS-CoV-2 infection. TCRdb ran MiXCR on the reads and lists one entry per CDR3 protein. The sample lists 250,000 or so distinct CDR3 sequences, more than 25% occurring once. Trimming stripped 5 bases from V and 4 bases from J, with 23 bases between. There are 17 residues in the CDR3. Germline CDR1 and CDR2: LGHDT and YNNKEL (reference sequence). This clonotype came up many times. The source of this sequence is a male patient in his thirties who had COVID-19 and was a kidney transplant recipient. The graft donor may have contributed some T cells. Sequenced here: a blood sample, sampled at baseline and on day 111 from a kidney transplant recipient. The chain carries TRBV3-1 and TRBJ1-2; no definite D call. CDR3 amino acids: CASSVANTLRKTYGYTF. CDR3 DNA sequence: TGTGCCAGCAGCGTTGCCAACACCCTTCGAAAGACCTATGGCTACACCTTC.